This entry features one T cell receptor beta chain sequence. The clone's antigen remains unknown. Base qualities are not recorded, but no much larger clone differs from it by a single base. What this sample's time point label stands for: baseline before first vaccination. The treatment or condition tag for this specimen amounts to: meningococcal conjugate vaccine given as trial control. Vaccinee samples were obtained from the UK trials COV001 and COV002, which included a single-blind randomized controlled phase 2/3 trial of AZD1222 (ChAdOx1 nCoV-19) in healthy adults. For TCRbeta chain sequencing, PBMC samples from trial participants were taken at day 0 and at day 28 after the second dose. The germline V gene provides CDR1 KGHSH and CDR2 LQKENI. The CDR3 goes from the cysteine to the phenylalanine over 15 residues. CDR3 DNA only is kept here, 45 bases in frame from base 1. The junction carries 9 bases between V and J, which are trimmed by 1 base and 3 bases respectively.

The sample originates from a study of T cell responses to AZD1222 COVID-19 vaccine listed by TCRdb under 2021. Study-wide context: A total of roughly 240 trial participants underwent TCR sequencing, of whom 200 to 220 received two doses of AZD1222 and around 25 received two doses of the MenACWY control vaccine. Trial participants were enrolled by age into 18-55, 56-69 and 70-plus year subgroups, with around 140, 26 and 57 TCR-sequenced participants respectively.

On the study overall, not on this receptor specifically: Conclusions about previously exposed vaccinees are limited because only six or seven AZD1222 recipients were SARS-CoV-2 seropositive at baseline. Participants were mostly white British, with more females than males. The authors suggested clonal diversity may have been underestimated. The 56-69-year group was small, and its depth increase did not reach significance, likely because of low power. No day 14 peak-response samples were available, so repertoires were characterized only after the peak T cell response. Reportedly, almost half of the unique spike-specific TCRs recognized epitopes lying outside the regions that are mutated in the B.1.351 and B.1.1.7 variants. After two AZD1222 doses, both the breadth and the depth of spike-specific TCRs were significantly higher than at day 0 and than in MenACWY recipients. The vaccine-associated CD4 TCRs covered the entire spike protein, and the dominant responses fell in regions 160-218 and 743-854.

The CDR3 regions of human TCRbeta chains were analyzed by immunosequencing. The paper's data handling went like this. TCRs in the repertoires were matched against a reference library of SARS-CoV-2-specific TCRs that had been generated with the MIRA antigen-specificity platform. Breadth was defined as the fraction of unique TCRs that were SARS-CoV-2-associated. Depth was defined as the fraction of total T cells that were SARS-CoV-2-associated. Using the MIRA data, every spike-specific TCR was mapped to the spike region that the TCR reacted to and assigned to either a CD4 or a CD8 class. Log10-transformed breadth and depth values were compared by one-way ANOVA with Sidak's multiple comparisons tests. Sourced from immuneACCESS, this table was stored by TCRdb with only in-frame sequences that have V and J called. A share of the clones is absent; for the studies checked, an unresolved V gene accounts for under half, and the remainder has no known explanation. V and J calls and clone size follow that table, whereas D and trimming were derived from the DNA. The sample has approximately 110,000 clones on record, roughly 87% of them singletons. Around 13% of the sample rests with the top ten.

Sequencing was performed on peripheral blood, taken on day 0 of MenACWY control vaccination. The chain links TRBV18 with TRBJ2-2; matching of 6 bases hints at TRBD1 as the D gene. The TCR was taken from an adult in good health. The DNA sequence follows: TGTGCCAGCTCACCACAGGGACAACACACCGGGGAGCTGTTTTTT. This is translated as CASSPQGQHTGELFF. With the rest looked up from the reference TRBV18 and TRBJ2-2 genes rather than sequenced, the full variable domain is NAGVMQNPRHLVRRRGQEARLRCSPMKGHSHVYWYRQLPEEGLKFMVYLQKENIIDESGMPKERFSAEFPKEGPSILRIQQVVRGDSAAYFCASSPQGQHTGELFFGEGSRLTVL.